What follows is one TCR beta chain and its context. This specimen belongs to a study of blood T cell repertoires in COVID-19. Across the whole study: Acute-phase and convalescent COVID-19 samples originated in the United States, Italy and Spain. PBMCs, B-cell-depleted T cells, or T cells provided the cDNA or gDNA that made up the material.

Authors' data handling: Reference gene primers were amplified, and this amplification served to estimate nucleated cell counts. Method: immunoSEQ multiplex PCR; TCRdb's copy keeps in-frame clones and lacks some. V, J and clone size derive from that table, while D and trimming were established from the DNA sequence. The table has approximately 150,000 clones, 75% to 85% seen once; the top ten hold about 7.8%. The CDR3 runs to 17 residues. V shed 4 bases, J shed 4 bases, and the junction held 13 bases outside the gene matches. Germline V gene sequence: CDR1 SGHRS, CDR2 YFSETQ. The V and J genes are TRBV5-1 and TRBJ1-5; 8 bases map to TRBD1. The sequence derives from a woman aged 45-65 years in a cohort sampled during active or convalescent COVID-19. Sample: peripheral blood. The CDR3, as DNA: TGCGCCAGCAGCCCCGGGACAGGCTCTCAAGTTAATCAGCCCCAGCATTTT. Translating gives CASSPGTGSQVNQPQHF.